These T cell receptor beta chains were read from a single sample in a study of beta chain features in type 1 diabetes. Data came from immunoSEQ multiplex PCR; TCRdb stores just in-frame clones and leaves some out. The table includes 130,000 or so clones, about 10% detected once. The sequenced material came from central memory CD4+ T cells from blood. These receptor sequences come from a young man with type 1 diabetes. Each CDR3 is given with its conserved first and last residue. The order of the fields is CDR3 protein, J gene, V gene.

CASSEYSGGYTF	TRBJ1-2	TRBV9
CASSVIGQGGQPQHF	TRBJ1-5	TRBV7-8
CASSLTMNTEAFF	TRBJ1-1	TRBV7-3
CASSPGGMGQGAYGELFF	TRBJ2-2	TRBV5-4
CASKTGFESPLHF	TRBJ1-6	TRBV28
CSVSGGGGEKLFF	TRBJ1-4	TRBV29-1
CASSFSSGELFF	TRBJ2-2	TRBV7-9
CASSLRDRANQPQHF	TRBJ1-5	TRBV19
CAWSPRENTEAFF	TRBJ1-1	TRBV30
CASSQTGVQNTEAFF	TRBJ1-1	TRBV4-1
CASSRQNTEAFF	TRBJ1-1	TRBV18
CSASRNGEQYF	TRBJ2-7	TRBV20-1
CATSSFPGQVGNTIYF	TRBJ1-3	TRBV15
CATSHRQGFTGELFF	TRBJ2-2	TRBV15
CASGTGGYSNQPQHF	TRBJ1-5	TRBV28
CASSQTGTDFYEQYF	TRBJ2-7	TRBV5-4
CASSPTVSNTEAFF	TRBJ1-1	TRBV11-2
CASSSGAGGQETQYF	TRBJ2-5	TRBV28
CASSSYRGGPATDTQYF	TRBJ2-3	TRBV13
CASSYMDSLNYGYTF	TRBJ1-2	TRBV6-5
CATQWGGYEQYF	TRBJ2-7	TRBV11-2
CASRPGGPSPLHF	TRBJ1-6	TRBV6-5
CASSQSQGHSYEQYF	TRBJ2-7	TRBV4-1
CASSSGGGQAKNIQYF	TRBJ2-4	TRBV7-8
CASSKNGLRGTEAFF	TRBJ1-1	TRBV7-2
CSAGPSFRGEQFF	TRBJ2-1	TRBV29-1
CASSVDARNQPQHF	TRBJ1-5	TRBV9
CATSRGDRRNQPQHF	TRBJ1-5	TRBV15
CASSAYGGAQETQYF	TRBJ2-5	TRBV2
CSVAQFGDTEAFF	TRBJ1-1	TRBV29-1
CASSTGELFF	TRBJ2-2	TRBV7-9
CASSGTYNSPLHF	TRBJ1-6	TRBV25-1
CASSLFASGYEQYF	TRBJ2-7	TRBV7-9
CASSGGQGYGNSPLHF	TRBJ1-6	TRBV5-6
CASSAQGAGQPQHF	TRBJ1-5	TRBV27
CASSPKGQGGYEQYF	TRBJ2-7	TRBV7-9
CASSPGDSINEQFF	TRBJ2-1	TRBV7-8
CASSPTGGWDTEAFF	TRBJ1-1	TRBV11-2
CASTPRTDFYGYTF	TRBJ1-2	TRBV19
CASSLRRSSYNSPLHF	TRBJ1-6	TRBV2
CASSPTGGADTQYF	TRBJ2-3	TRBV7-3
CATRQGQETQYF	TRBJ2-5	TRBV11-2
CASSRQGSRYGYTF	TRBJ1-2	TRBV6-5